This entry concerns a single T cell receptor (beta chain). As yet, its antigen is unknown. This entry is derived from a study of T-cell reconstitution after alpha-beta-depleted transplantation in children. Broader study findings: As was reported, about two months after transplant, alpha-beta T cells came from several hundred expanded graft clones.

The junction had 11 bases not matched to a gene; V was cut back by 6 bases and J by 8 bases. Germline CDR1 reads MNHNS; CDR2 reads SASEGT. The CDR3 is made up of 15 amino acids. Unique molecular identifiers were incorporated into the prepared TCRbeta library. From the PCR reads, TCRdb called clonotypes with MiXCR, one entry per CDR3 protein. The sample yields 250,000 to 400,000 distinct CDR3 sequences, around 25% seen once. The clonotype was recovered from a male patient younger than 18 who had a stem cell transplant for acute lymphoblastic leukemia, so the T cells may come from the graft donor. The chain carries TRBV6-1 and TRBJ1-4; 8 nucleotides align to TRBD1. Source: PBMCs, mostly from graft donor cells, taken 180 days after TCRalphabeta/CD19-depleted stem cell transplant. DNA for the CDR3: TGTGCCAGCAGAAATAAAGGACAGGGTGGAGAAAAACTGTTTTTT. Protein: CASRNKGQGGEKLFF.